This TCR beta chain was found in a study of technical replicates of blood from several donors. Some clones are missing from TCRdb's copy, which holds only in-frame ones; the method was immunoSEQ multiplex PCR. The profile covers some 60,000 clones, with over 75% appearing a single time and around 4.9% taken by the ten largest. This CDR3 is 17 amino acids long. Per germline, CDR1 LGHNA and CDR2 YSLEER. Trimming removed 0 bases from V and 4 bases from J; junction bases left unmatched: 8. The sequence came from a human donor in good health. Some clones in this sample may be carry-over from other donors' samples. Specimen: PBMCs. This chain uses TRBV4-3 with TRBJ2-5; 10 nucleotides align to TRBD1. Here the CDR3 reads CASSQDKRDRGVETQYF. The DNA for the CDR3 is TGCGCCAGCAGCCAAGACAAGCGGGACAGGGGCGTAGAGACCCAGTACTTC.